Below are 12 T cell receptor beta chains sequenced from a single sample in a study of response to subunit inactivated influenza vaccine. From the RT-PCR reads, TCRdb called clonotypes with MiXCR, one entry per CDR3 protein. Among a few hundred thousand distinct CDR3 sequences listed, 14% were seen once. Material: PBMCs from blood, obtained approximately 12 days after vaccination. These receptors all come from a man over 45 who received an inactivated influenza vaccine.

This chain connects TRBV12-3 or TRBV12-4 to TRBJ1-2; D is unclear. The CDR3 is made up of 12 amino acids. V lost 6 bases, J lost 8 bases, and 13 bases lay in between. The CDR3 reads CASRIGPLGYTF. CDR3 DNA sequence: TGTGCCAGCAGGATTGGTCCGTTGGGCTACACCTTC.

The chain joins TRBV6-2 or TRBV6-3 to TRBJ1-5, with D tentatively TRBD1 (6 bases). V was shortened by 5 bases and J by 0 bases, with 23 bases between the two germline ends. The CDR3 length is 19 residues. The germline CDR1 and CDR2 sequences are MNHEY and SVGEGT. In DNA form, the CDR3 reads TGTGCCAGCAGTCAAGCCCGCCTGACAGGACTCGATAGCAATCAGCCCCAGCATTTT. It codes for CASSQARLTGLDSNQPQHF.

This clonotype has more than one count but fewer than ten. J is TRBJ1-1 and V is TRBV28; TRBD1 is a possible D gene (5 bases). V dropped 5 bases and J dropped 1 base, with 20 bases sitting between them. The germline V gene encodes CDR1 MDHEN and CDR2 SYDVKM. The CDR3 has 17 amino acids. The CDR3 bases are TGTGCCAGCAGTCCACCGCGGGGACGGGGATCGAACACTGAAGCTTTCTTT. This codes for CASSPPRGRGSNTEAFF.

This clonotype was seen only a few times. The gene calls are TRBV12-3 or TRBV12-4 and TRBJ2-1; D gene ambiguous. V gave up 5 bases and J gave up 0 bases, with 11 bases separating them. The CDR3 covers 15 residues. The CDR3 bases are TGTGCCAGCAGTGACGGACGCAGCTCCTACAATGAGCAGTTCTTC. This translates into CASSDGRSSYNEQFF.

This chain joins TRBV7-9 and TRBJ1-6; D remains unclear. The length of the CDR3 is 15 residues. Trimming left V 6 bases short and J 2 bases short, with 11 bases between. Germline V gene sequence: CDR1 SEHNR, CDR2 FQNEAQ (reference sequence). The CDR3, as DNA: TGTGCCAGCAGTGGAGGACGGACCTATAATTCACCCCTCCACTTT. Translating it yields CASSGGRTYNSPLHF.

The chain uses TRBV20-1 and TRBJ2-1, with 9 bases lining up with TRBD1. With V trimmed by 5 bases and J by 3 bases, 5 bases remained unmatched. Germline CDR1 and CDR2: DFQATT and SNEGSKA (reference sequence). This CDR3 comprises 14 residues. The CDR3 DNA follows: TGCAGTGCTCCCCGGGACAGGGTCTACAATGAGCAGTTCTTC. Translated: CSAPRDRVYNEQFF.

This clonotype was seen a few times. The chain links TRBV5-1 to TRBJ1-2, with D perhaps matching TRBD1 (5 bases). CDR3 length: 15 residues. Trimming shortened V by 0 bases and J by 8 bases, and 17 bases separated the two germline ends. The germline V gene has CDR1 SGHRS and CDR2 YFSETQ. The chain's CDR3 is CASSLGGTPSAGYTF. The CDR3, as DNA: TGCGCCAGCAGCTTGGGCGGGACCCCCTCAGCCGGCTACACCTTC.

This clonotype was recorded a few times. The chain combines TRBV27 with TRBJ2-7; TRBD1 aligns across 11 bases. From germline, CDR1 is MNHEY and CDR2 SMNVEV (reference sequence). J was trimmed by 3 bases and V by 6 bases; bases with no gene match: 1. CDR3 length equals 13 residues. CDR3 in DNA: TGTGCCAGCAGGGGACAGGGGGTCTACGAGCAGTACTTC. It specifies CASRGQGVYEQYF.

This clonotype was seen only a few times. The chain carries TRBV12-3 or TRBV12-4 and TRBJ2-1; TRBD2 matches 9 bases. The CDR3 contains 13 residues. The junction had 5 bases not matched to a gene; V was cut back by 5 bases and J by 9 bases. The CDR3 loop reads CASSPREGGEQFF. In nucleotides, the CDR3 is TGTGCCAGCAGTCCGCGGGAGGGCGGTGAGCAGTTCTTC.

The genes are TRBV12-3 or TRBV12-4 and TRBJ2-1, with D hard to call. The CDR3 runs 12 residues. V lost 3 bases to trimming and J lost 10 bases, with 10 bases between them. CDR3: CASSFPQWEQFF. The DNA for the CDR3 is TGTGCCAGCAGTTTCCCCCAGTGGGAGCAGTTCTTC.

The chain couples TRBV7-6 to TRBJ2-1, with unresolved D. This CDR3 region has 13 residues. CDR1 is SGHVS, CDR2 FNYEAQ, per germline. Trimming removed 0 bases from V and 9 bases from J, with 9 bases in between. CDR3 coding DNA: TGTGCCAGCAGCTTAGCCCCTCGGCCTGAGCAGTTCTTC. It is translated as CASSLAPRPEQFF.

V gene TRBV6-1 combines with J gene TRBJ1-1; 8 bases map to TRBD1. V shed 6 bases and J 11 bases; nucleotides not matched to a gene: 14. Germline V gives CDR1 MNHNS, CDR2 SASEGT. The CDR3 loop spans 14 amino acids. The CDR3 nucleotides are TGTGCCAGCAGGGCAGCAGGGACAGGCGGGTATGCTTTCTTT. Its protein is CASRAAGTGGYAFF.